What follows are 19 T cell receptor beta chains derived from one specimen sequenced in a study of radiation and T cells in renal cell carcinoma. This table comes from immunoSEQ multiplex PCR, and its TCRdb copy is limited to in-frame clones, with some not included. The sample lists about 95,000 clones, roughly 90% occurring once. Sample time point: baseline pretreatment blood. Treatment: 15 Gy SBRT to primary tumor, nephrectomy 4 weeks later. The starting material was blood, obtained from a patient whose treatment included radiotherapy and nephrectomy. The receptors stem from a man aged 50 to 59 with renal cell carcinoma.

The CDR3 DNA is TGTGCCAGTAGAAAAAGGGAGGGGGCTGGCTACGAGCAGTACTTC. This codes for CASRKREGAGYEQYF. This rearrangement joins TRBV19 to TRBJ2-7; D may be TRBD1 or TRBD2 (7 bases each). The CDR3 has 15 residues. The germline gives CDR1 LNHDA, CDR2 SQIVND (reference sequence). Trimming removed 6 bases at V and 3 bases at J, with 18 bases between.

The chain employs TRBV7-2 and TRBJ2-7, with D possibly being TRBD1 (6 bases). The CDR3 runs to 15 residues. CDR1 and CDR2 (germline): SGHTA, FQGNSA. The germline V and J ends were trimmed by 0 bases and 2 bases, with 11 bases remaining between them. The CDR3 protein is CASSLAARGTYEQYF. CDR3 coding DNA: TGTGCCAGCAGCTTAGCGGCCAGGGGAACCTACGAGCAGTACTTC.

The chain is built from TRBV9 and TRBJ2-5; 7 bases fit TRBD1. Germline trimming cut 0 bases from V and 3 bases from J; bases unmatched to any gene: 2. CDR1 is SGDLS and CDR2 is YYNGEE in the germline V gene. The CDR3 covers 14 residues. CDR3 in DNA: TGTGCCAGCAGCGTAGGGGGACAGAAAGAGACCCAGTACTTC. This translates into CASSVGGQKETQYF.

J is TRBJ1-1 and V is TRBV4-3; D call uncertain. Germline loops: CDR1 LGHNA, CDR2 YSLEER. The CDR3 consists of 13 residues. V was clipped by 0 bases and J by 4 bases, with 6 bases between them. This CDR3 reads CASSQDSGTEAFF. The CDR3 DNA follows: TGCGCCAGCAGCCAAGATTCAGGCACTGAAGCTTTCTTT.

Note on this clone: In the same sample, other DNA sequences code for this CDR3. The chain combines TRBV4-3 with TRBJ1-1; the D is unclear. CDR3 length: 14 amino acids. Looked up from germline, CDR1 is LGHNA and CDR2 is YSLEER. V was trimmed by 0 bases and J by 1 base, leaving 6 bases between them. DNA for the CDR3: TGCGCCAGCAGCCAAGATAGGAGGAACACTGAAGCTTTCTTT. This codes for CASSQDRRNTEAFF.

The chain employs TRBV9 and TRBJ1-2; D is possibly TRBD1 (5 bases). V shed 4 bases and J shed 6 bases, with 13 bases lying between them. CDR3 length equals 13 residues. In germline, CDR1 is SGDLS, CDR2 YYNGEE. The CDR3: CASSKRDRNGYTF. In DNA form, the CDR3 reads TGTGCCAGCAGCAAAAGGGACCGCAATGGCTACACCTTC. The full variable domain, completed using reference TRBV9 and TRBJ1-2, is DSGVTQTPKHLITATGQRVTLRCSPRSGDLSVYWYQQSLDQGLQFLIQYYNGEERAKGNILERFSAQQFPDLHSELNLSSLELGDSALYFCASSKRDRNGYTFGSGTRLTVV.

The chain's CDR3 is CASGTTEQYF. The CDR3 DNA reads as TGTGCCAGCGGTACGACGGAGCAGTACTTC. V gene TRBV6-5 combines with J gene TRBJ2-7; no clear D. V lost 8 bases to trimming and J lost 7 bases, with 9 bases between them. The V gene's germline CDR1 is MNHEY and CDR2 SVGAGI. The CDR3 runs 10 residues.

DNA for the CDR3: TGCGCCAGCAGCGTCCTCGGCTACTATGGCTACACCTTC. Translation gives CASSVLGYYGYTF. This rearrangement joins TRBV5-1 to TRBJ1-2, with D uncertain. The CDR3 contains 13 residues. V was clipped by 4 bases and J by 3 bases, with 10 bases between them. Germline CDR1 SGHRS, CDR2 YFSETQ.

This chain links TRBV5-4 with TRBJ2-4; D gene ambiguous. The ends were cut back, 4 bases at V and 0 bases at J, with 11 bases in the middle. Germline values: CDR1 SGHNT, CDR2 YYREEE (reference sequence). The CDR3 consists of 15 residues. Here the CDR3 reads CASSGKTLAKNIQYF. CDR3 sequence (DNA): TGTGCCAGCAGCGGGAAGACACTAGCCAAAAACATTCAGTACTTC.

The V gene is TRBV5-8, the J gene TRBJ2-5, with a weak D call TRBD1 (7 bases). V was cut by 4 bases and J by 5 bases, with 18 bases left in between. The CDR3 has 15 residues. Germline-derived CDR1 and CDR2 are SGHTS and YDEGEE. The CDR3 spells CASSPEGARVETQYF. The CDR3 DNA follows: TGTGCCAGCAGCCCGGAGGGGGCTAGGGTGGAGACCCAGTACTTC.

This rearrangement joins TRBV9 to TRBJ2-7; tentative D call: TRBD1 (6 bases). V was pared by 3 bases and J by 0 bases, with 16 bases between. This CDR3 is built from 16 residues. The germline V gene encodes CDR1 SGDLS and CDR2 YYNGEE. The CDR3 nucleotides are TGTGCCAGCAGCGAGGGGGTCTCACCAATCTCCTACGAGCAGTACTTC. Protein sequence: CASSEGVSPISYEQYF.

The chain employs TRBV19 and TRBJ2-1, with unresolved D. The germline gives CDR1 LNHDA, CDR2 SQIVND (reference sequence). The CDR3 extends over 13 amino acids. With 5 bases removed from V and 2 bases from J, the gap between germline ends came to 7 bases. In DNA, the CDR3 is TGTGCCAGTAGTCTGGGGACCTACAATGAGCAGTTCTTC. Amino acid sequence: CASSLGTYNEQFF.

This clone appeared once. The rearrangement links TRBV2 to TRBJ2-5, with D possibly being TRBD1 (6 bases). Trimming left V 2 bases short and J 5 bases short, with 15 bases between. The CDR3 runs to 15 residues. The germline CDR1 and CDR2 sequences are SNHLY and FYNNEI. The CDR3 sequence: CASSEHLGAMETQYF. CDR3 DNA sequence: TGTGCCAGCAGTGAACATTTGGGGGCAATGGAGACCCAGTACTTC.

The chain is built from TRBV5-1 and TRBJ1-2; weak D call: TRBD1 (5 bases). Germline V gene lookup returns CDR1 SGHRS and CDR2 YFSETQ. V was shortened by 0 bases and J by 2 bases, with 8 bases between the two germline ends. CDR3 size: 14 residues. In nucleotides, the CDR3 is TGCGCCAGCAGCTTGGGGGACGGGAACTATGGCTACACCTTC. Its translation: CASSLGDGNYGYTF. The full variable domain, in which reference TRBV5-1 and TRBJ1-2 provide the parts outside the CDR3, is KAGVTQTPRYLIKTRGQQVTLSCSPISGHRSVSWYQQTPGQGLQFLFEYFSETQRNKGNFPGRFSGRQFSNSRSEMNVSTLELGDSALYLCASSLGDGNYGYTFGSGTRLTVV.

Only a few counts were recorded for this clone. CDR3 sequence reads: CASSLGTANEQYF. The CDR3 DNA is TGTGCCAGCAGCTTAGGGACAGCAAACGAGCAGTACTTC. The gene calls are TRBV7-2 and TRBJ2-7, with D possibly matching TRBD1 (6 bases). V was shortened by 1 base and J by 5 bases, with 9 bases between the two germline ends. Germline CDR1 is SGHTA and CDR2 is FQGNSA. The CDR3 loop spans 13 amino acids.

The chain joins TRBV6-5 to TRBJ2-7; tentative D call: TRBD1 (5 bases). The germline CDR1 and CDR2 sequences are MNHEY and SVGAGI. The CDR3 consists of 16 residues. V was clipped by 2 bases and J by 3 bases, with 17 bases between them. The CDR3 region is CASSYGAGNNHYEQYF. The CDR3 region has the DNA TGTGCCAGCAGTTACGGGGCAGGGAACAATCACTACGAGCAGTACTTC.

The chain joins TRBV5-4 to TRBJ1-1; D may be TRBD1 (6 bases). The germline CDR1 and CDR2 sequences are SGHNT and YYREEE (reference sequence). The V end was cut by 1 base, the J end by 4 bases, with 11 bases between. The CDR3 is made up of 14 amino acids. This CDR3 is CASSLRGWATEAFF. In DNA, the CDR3 is TGTGCCAGCAGCTTGAGGGGGTGGGCCACTGAAGCTTTCTTT.

The V call is TRBV7-6, the J call TRBJ1-4; D remains ambiguous. The CDR3 has 16 residues. Germline V lookup: CDR1 SGHVS, CDR2 FNYEAQ. The V gene lost 0 bases and the J gene lost 5 bases, with 13 bases spanning the gap. The DNA for the CDR3 is TGTGCCAGCAGCTTAGCGGGGAGGAGGTCAAATGAAAAACTGTTTTTT. This gives the protein CASSLAGRRSNEKLFF.

The rearrangement links TRBV10-1 to TRBJ2-1; 8 bases line up with TRBD1. In germline, CDR1 is WNHNN, CDR2 SYGVQD (reference sequence). This CDR3 spans 13 amino acids. V lost 5 bases, J lost 9 bases, and 6 bases stayed unmatched. The CDR3 region has the DNA TGCGCCAGCAGTTTCGGACAGGGCGGTGAGCAGTTCTTC. This codes for CASSFGQGGEQFF.